The rows below give T cell receptor beta chains drawn from one sample of a study of blood T cell repertoires in COVID-19. TCRdb keeps only in-frame clones here, not all; method: immunoSEQ multiplex PCR. In the table there are roughly 270,000 clones, approximately 85% of which are singletons. The sequencing input was peripheral blood. The receptors were gathered from a man between 45 and 60 years old with active or convalescent COVID-19. The CDR3 runs from the conserved cysteine through the conserved F or W.

V	length	J	CDR3
TRBV7-2	13	TRBJ1-1	CASTLIHGTEAFF
TRBV7-2	12	TRBJ1-2	CASSLEGFGYTF
TRBV11-1	13	TRBJ1-1	CASSQTKNTEAFF
TRBV9	15	TRBJ2-5	CASSVEGAAPGTQYF
TRBV5-6	15	TRBJ2-6	CASSLGASGANVLTF
TRBV6-6	14	TRBJ2-7	CASSYGAGGYEQYF
TRBV2	12	TRBJ2-7	CASKRELYEQYF
TRBV5-6	15	TRBJ1-1	CASSLDPGGLTEAFF
TRBV3-1/TRBV3-2	14	TRBJ1-6	CASSSWDSDSPLHF
TRBV28	15	TRBJ2-3	CASPPGGGLTDTQYF
TRBV7-8	14	TRBJ2-7	CASSLVQVTHEQYF
TRBV5-4	16	TRBJ2-2	CASSGTGLANTGELFF